The entry below gives a single TCR beta chain sequence along with its context. Produced via immunoSEQ multiplex PCR; TCRdb's table is partial and in-frame only. This table has more than 65,000 clones, 80% to 90% appearing once. The data derive from a study of control samples from healthy donors and cancer patients. The source material was PBMCs. The sequence came from a woman between 55 and 75 years old with head and neck cancer.

CDR3 amino acids: CASSPSPGFGTDTQYF. DNA for the CDR3: TGCGCCAGCAGCCCATCCCCGGGCTTTGGGACAGATACGCAGTATTTT. The chain combines TRBV5-1 with TRBJ2-3; D gene ambiguous. The length of the CDR3 is 16 residues. Trimming shortened V by 4 bases and J by 3 bases, and 18 bases separated the two germline ends. Germline lookup yields CDR1 SGHRS and CDR2 YFSETQ.